This TCR beta chain was identified during a study of CD8+ T cells in alopecia areata. Study-level results: Numerous expanded lesional clones remained in scalp and blood during tofacitinib.

A few counts support this clone. Its antigen is not identified. The CDR3 is 14 amino acids. With 0 bases removed from V and 9 bases from J, the gap between germline ends came to 15 bases. Germline V gene sequence: CDR1 MGHRA, CDR2 YSYEKL. Noted treatment: oral pan-JAK inhibitor, 5-10 mg twice daily. Sorting separated CD4+ and CD8+ T cells out of PBMCs. Extracted RNA was reverse transcribed, and the resulting cDNA served as sequencing template. Clones were sequenced by immunoSEQ multiplex PCR, and TCRdb holds only the in-frame ones, with some missing. The sample includes about 170,000 clones, around 58% seen only once; the top ten take roughly 17%.

The rearrangement uses TRBV4-1 and TRBJ2-7; D could derive from TRBD1 or TRBD2 (5 bases each). The material was CD4+ T cells sorted from blood, obtained between weeks 55 and 65, from a patient treated with tofacitinib. This sequence was found in a human donor with alopecia areata. CDR3 bases: TGCGCCAGCAGCCAAGAGGCTGGGGGAAGCGGGCAGTACTTC. Translated, it gives CASSQEAGGSGQYF.